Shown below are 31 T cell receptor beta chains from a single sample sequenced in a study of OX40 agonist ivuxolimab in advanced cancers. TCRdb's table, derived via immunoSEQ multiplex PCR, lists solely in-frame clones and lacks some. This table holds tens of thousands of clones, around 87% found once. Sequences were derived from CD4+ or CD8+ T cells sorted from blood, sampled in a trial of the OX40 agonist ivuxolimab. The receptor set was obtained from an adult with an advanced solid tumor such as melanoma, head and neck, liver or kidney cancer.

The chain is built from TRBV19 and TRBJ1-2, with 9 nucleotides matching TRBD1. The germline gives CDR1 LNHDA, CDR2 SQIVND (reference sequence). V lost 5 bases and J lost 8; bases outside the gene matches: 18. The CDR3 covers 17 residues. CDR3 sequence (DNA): TGTGCCAGTAGTCCTCGGGGGACAGGGAGTTTTGGCACCGGCTACACCTTC. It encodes CASSPRGTGSFGTGYTF.

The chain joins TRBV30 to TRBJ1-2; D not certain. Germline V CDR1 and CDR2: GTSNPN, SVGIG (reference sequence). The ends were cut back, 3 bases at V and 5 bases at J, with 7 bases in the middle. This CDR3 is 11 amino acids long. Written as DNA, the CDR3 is TGTGCCTGGAGCCTGGGGTATGGCTACACCTTC. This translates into CAWSLGYGYTF.

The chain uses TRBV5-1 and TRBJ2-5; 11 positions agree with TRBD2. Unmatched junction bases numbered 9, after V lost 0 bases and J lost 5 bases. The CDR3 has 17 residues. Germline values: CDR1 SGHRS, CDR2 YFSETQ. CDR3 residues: CASSLAGLAGGWETQYF. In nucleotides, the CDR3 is TGCGCCAGCAGCTTGGCTGGGCTAGCGGGGGGTTGGGAGACCCAGTACTTC.

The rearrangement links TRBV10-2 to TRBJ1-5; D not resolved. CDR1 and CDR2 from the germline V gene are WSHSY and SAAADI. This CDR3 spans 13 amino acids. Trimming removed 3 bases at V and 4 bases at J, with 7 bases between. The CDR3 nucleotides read TGCGCCAGCAGTGAAGGAGGGAATCAGCCCCAGCATTTT. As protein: CASSEGGNQPQHF.

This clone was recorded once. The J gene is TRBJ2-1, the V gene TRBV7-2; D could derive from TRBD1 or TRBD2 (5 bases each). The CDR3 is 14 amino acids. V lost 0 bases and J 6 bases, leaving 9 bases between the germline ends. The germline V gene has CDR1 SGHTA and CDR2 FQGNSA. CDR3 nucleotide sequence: TGTGCCAGCAGCTTAGCCCGGGGCCTCAATGAGCAGTTCTTC. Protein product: CASSLARGLNEQFF.

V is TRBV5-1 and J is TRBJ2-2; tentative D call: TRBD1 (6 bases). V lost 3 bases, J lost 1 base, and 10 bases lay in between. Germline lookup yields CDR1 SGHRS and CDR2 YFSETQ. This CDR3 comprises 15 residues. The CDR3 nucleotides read TGCGCCAGCAGCTACCAGGGGCAGAACACCGGGGAGCTGTTTTTT. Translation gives CASSYQGQNTGELFF.

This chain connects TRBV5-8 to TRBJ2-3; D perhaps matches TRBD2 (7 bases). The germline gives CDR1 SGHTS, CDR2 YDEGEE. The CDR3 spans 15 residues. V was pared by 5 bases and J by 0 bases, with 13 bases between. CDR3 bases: TGTGCCAGCAGAGGGGGGGGATCTAGCACAGATACGCAGTATTTT. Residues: CASRGGGSSTDTQYF.

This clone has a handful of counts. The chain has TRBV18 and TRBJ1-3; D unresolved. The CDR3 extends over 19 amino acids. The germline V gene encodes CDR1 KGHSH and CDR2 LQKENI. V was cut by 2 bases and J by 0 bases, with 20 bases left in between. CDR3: CASSPTKLAGRSSGNTIYF. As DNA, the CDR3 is TGTGCCAGCTCACCAACAAAACTGGCAGGACGTTCCTCTGGAAACACCATATATTTT.

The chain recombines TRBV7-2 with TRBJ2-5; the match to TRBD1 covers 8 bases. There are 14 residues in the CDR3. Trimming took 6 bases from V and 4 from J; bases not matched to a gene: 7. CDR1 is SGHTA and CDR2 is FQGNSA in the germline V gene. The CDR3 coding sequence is TGTGCCAGCAGTCGGGACAGGTCGGCAGAGACCCAGTACTTC. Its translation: CASSRDRSAETQYF.

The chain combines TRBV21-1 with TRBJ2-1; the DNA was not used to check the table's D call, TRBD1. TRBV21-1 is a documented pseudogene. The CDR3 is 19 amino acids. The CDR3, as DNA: TGTGCCAGCAGCACTAAGGGGATCGGCCGCCTTGGGGCCTACAATGAGCAGTTCTTC. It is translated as CASSTKGIGRLGAYNEQFF.

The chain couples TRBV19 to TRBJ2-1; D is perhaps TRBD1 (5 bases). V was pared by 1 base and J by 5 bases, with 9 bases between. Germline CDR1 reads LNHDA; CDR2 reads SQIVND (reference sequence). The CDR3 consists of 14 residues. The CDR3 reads CASSIGGQNNEQFF. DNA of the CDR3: TGTGCCAGTAGTATAGGGGGCCAGAACAATGAGCAGTTCTTC.

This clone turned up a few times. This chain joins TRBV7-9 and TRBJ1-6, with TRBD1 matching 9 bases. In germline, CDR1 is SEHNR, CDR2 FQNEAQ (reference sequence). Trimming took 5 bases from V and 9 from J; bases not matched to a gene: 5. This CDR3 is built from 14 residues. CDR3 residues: CASSPQGAGSPLHF. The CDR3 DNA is TGTGCCAGCAGCCCACAGGGGGCAGGTTCACCCCTCCACTTT.

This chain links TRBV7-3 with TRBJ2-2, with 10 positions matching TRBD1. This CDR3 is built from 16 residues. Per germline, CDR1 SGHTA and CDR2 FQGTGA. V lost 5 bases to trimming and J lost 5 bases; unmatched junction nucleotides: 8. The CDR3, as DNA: TGTGCCAGCAGCCCTCCCGGGACAGGGGTTACCGGGGAGCTGTTTTTT. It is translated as CASSPPGTGVTGELFF.

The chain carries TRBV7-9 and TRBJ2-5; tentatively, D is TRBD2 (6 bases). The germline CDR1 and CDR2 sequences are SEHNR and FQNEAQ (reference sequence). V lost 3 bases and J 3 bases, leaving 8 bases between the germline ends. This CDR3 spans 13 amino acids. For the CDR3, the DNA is TGTGCCAGCAGCTTCGGGGGAGAAGAGACCCAGTACTTC. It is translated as CASSFGGEETQYF.

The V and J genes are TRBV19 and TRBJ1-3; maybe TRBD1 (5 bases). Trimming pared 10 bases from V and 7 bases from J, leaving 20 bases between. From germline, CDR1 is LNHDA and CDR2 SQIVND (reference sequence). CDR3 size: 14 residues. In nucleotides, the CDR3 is TGTGCCACAGTTCCCGGACAATTAAGTAACACCATATATTTT. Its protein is CATVPGQLSNTIYF.

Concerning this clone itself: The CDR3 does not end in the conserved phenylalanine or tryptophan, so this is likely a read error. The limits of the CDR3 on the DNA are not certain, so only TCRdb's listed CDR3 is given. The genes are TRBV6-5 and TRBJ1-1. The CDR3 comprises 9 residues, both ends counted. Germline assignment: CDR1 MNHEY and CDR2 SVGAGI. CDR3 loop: CASSPPGWG.

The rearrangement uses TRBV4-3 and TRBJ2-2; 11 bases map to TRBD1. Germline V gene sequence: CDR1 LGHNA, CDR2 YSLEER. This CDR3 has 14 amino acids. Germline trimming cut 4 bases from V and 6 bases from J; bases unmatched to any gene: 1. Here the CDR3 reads CASSLGQGAGELFF. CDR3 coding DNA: TGCGCCAGCAGCCTGGGACAGGGGGCCGGGGAGCTGTTTTTT.

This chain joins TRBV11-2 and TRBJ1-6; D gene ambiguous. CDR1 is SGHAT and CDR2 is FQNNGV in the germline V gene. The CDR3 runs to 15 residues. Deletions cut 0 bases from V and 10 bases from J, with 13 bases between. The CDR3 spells CASSLDRSGRSPLHF. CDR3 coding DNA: TGTGCCAGCAGCTTAGATCGCAGCGGAAGGTCACCCCTCCACTTT.

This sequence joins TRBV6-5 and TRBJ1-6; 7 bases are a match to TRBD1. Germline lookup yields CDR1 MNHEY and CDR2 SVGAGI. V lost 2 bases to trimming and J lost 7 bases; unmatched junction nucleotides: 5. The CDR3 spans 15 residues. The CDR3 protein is CASSYETGFNSPLHF. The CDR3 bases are TGTGCCAGCAGTTACGAGACAGGGTTCAATTCACCCCTCCACTTT.

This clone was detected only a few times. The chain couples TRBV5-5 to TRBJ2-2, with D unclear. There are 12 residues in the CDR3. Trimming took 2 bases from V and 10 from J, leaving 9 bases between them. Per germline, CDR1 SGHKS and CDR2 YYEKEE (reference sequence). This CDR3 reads CASSFIGEELFF. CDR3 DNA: TGTGCCAGCAGCTTTATCGGCGAGGAGCTGTTTTTT.

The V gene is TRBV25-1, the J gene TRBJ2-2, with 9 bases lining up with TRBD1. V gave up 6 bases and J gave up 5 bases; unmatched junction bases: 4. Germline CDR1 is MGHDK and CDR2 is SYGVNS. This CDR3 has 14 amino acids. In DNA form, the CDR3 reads TGTGCCAGCAGCGGGACAGGGAAAACCGGGGAGCTGTTTTTT. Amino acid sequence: CASSGTGKTGELFF. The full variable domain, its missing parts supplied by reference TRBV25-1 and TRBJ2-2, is EADIYQTPRYLVIGTGKKITLECSQTMGHDKMYWYQQDPGMELHLIHYSYGVNSTEKGDLSSESTVSRIRTEHFPLTLESARPSHTSQYLCASSGTGKTGELFFGEGSRLTVL.

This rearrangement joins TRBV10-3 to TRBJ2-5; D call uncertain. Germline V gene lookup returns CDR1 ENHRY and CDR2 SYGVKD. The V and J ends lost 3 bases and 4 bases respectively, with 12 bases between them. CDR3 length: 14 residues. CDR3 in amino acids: CAISDLVSPETQYF. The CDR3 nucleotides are TGTGCCATCAGTGATCTCGTGAGTCCAGAGACCCAGTACTTC.

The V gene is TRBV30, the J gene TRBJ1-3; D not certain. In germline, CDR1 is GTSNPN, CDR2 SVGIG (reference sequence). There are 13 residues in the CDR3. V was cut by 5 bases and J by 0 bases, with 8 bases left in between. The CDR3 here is CAWSAFSGNTIYF. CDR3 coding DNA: TGTGCCTGGTCAGCCTTCTCTGGAAACACCATATATTTT.

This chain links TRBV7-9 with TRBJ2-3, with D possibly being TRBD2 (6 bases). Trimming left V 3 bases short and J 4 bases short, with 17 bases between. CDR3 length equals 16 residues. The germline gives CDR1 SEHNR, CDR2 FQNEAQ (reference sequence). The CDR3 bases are TGTGCCAGCAGCTTGAAGGGGAGGATAAACTCAGATACGCAGTATTTT. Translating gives CASSLKGRINSDTQYF.

This chain's CDR3 is CASSWEGMGEQYF. Written as DNA, the CDR3 is TGTGCCAGCAGCTGGGAGGGGATGGGCGAGCAGTACTTC. The V and J genes are TRBV7-9 and TRBJ2-7, with TRBD2 identical over 7 bases. The V and J ends lost 4 bases and 6 bases, in that order; junction bases with no gene match: 6. The V gene's germline CDR1 is SEHNR and CDR2 FQNEAQ (reference sequence). The CDR3 is 13 residues long. The variable domain in full, completed from reference TRBV7-9 and TRBJ2-7, reads DTGVSQNPRHKITKRGQNVTFRCDPISEHNRLYWYRQTLGQGPEFLTYFQNEAQLEKSRLLSDRFSAERPKGSFSTLEIQRTEQGDSAMYLCASSWEGMGEQYFGPGTRLTVT.

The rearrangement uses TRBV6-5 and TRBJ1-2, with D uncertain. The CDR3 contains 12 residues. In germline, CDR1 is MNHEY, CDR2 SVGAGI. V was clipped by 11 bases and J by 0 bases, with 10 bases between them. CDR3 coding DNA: TGTGCCTACCGGGATACTAACTATGGCTACACCTTC. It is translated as CAYRDTNYGYTF.

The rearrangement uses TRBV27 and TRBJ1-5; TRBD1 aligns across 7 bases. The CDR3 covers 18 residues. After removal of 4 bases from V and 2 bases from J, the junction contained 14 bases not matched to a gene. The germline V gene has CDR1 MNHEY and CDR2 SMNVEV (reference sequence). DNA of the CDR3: TGTGCCAGCAGTTCCCTCTCTCGACAGGGCAGGGGCAATCAGCCCCAGCATTTT. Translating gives CASSSLSRQGRGNQPQHF.

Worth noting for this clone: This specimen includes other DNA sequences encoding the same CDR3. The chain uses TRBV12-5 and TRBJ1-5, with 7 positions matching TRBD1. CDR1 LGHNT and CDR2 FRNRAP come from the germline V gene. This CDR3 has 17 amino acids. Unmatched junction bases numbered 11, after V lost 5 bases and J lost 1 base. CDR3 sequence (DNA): TGTGCTAGTGGTCTTGTCCAAGGGGGCGCGAGCAATCAGCCCCAGCATTTT. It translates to CASGLVQGGASNQPQHF.

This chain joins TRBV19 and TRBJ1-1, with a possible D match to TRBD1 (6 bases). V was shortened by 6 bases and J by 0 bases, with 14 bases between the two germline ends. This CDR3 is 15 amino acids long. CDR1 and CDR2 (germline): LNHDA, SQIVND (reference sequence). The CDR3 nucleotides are TGTGCCAGTAGGCCCCGTGGGGGCGTGAACACTGAAGCTTTCTTT. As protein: CASRPRGGVNTEAFF. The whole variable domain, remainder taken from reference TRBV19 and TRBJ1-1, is DGGITQSPKYLFRKEGQNVTLSCEQNLNHDAMYWYRQDPGQGLRLIYYSQIVNDFQKGDIAEGYSVSREKKESFPLTVTSAQKNPTAFYLCASRPRGGVNTEAFFGQGTRLTVV.

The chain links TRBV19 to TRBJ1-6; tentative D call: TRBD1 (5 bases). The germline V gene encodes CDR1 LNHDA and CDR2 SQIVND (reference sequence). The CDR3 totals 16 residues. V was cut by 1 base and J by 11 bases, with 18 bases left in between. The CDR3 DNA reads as TGTGCCAGTAGTATAGTACCCGGGAGAGGGGTAACACCCCTCCACTTT. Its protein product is CASSIVPGRGVTPLHF.

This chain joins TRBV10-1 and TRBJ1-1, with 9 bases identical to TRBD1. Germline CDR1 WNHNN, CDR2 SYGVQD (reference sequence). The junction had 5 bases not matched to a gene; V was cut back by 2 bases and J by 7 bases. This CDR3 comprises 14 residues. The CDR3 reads CASSETGGAGEAFF. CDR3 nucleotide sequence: TGCGCCAGCAGTGAGACAGGGGGCGCAGGTGAAGCTTTCTTT.